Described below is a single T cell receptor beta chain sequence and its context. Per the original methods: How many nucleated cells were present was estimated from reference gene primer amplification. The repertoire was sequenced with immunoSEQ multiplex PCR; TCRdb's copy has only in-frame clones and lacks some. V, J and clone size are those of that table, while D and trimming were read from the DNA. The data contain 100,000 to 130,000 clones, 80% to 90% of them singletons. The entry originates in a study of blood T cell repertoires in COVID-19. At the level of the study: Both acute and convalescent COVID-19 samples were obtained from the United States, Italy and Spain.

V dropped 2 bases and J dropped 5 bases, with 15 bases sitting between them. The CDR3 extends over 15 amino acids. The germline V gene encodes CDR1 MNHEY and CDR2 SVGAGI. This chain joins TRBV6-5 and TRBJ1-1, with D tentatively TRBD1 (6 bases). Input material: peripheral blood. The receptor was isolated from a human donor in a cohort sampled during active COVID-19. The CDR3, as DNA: TGTGCCAGCAGTTACGACGGCACTCAGGGGACTGAAGCTTTCTTT. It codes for CASSYDGTQGTEAFF.